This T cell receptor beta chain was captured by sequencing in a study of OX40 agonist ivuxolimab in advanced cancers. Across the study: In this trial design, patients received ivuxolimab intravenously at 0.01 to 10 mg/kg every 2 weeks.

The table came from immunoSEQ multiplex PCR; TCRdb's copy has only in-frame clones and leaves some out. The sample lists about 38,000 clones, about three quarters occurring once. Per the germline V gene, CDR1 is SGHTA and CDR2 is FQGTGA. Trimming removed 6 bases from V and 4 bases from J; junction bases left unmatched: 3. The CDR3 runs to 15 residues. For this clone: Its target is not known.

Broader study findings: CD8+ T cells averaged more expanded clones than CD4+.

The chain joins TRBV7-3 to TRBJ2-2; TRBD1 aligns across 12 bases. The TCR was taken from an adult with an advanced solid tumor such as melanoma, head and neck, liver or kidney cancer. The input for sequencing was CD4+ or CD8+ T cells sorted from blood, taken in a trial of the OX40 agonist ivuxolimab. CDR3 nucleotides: TGTGCCAGCAGATCGGGACAGGGGGCCACCGGGGAGCTGTTTTTT. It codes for CASRSGQGATGELFF.